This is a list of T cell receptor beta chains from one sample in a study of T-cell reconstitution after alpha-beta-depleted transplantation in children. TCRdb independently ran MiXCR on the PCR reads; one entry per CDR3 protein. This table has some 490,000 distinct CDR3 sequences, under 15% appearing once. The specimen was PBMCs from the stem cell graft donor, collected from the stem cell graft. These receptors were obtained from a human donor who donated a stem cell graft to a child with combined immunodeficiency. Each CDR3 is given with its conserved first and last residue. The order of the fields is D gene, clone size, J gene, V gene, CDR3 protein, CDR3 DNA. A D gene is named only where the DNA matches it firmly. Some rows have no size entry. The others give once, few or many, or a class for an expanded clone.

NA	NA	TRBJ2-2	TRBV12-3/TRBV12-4	CASSLSMRNTGELFF	TGTGCCAGCAGTTTATCGATGCGGAACACCGGGGAGCTGTTTTTT
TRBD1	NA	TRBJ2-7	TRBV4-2	CASSPRNLGQGAIYEQYF	TGTGCCAGCAGCCCCCGGAACTTGGGACAGGGGGCTATCTACGAGCAGTACTTC
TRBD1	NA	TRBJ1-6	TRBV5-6	CASSPTGYRSPLHF	TGTGCCAGCAGCCCGACAGGGTACCGTTCACCCCTCCACTTT
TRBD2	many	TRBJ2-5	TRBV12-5	CASGSGLAQETQYF	TGTGCTAGTGGTTCCGGACTAGCCCAAGAGACCCAGTACTTC
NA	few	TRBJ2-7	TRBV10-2	CASSSYTTVSYEQYF	TGCGCCAGCAGTTCCTATACGACAGTTAGCTACGAGCAGTACTTC
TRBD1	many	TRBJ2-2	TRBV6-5	CASSFRQGRNTGELFF	TGTGCCAGCAGTTTTCGACAGGGTAGAAACACCGGGGAGCTGTTTTTT
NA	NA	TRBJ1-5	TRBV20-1	CSAPSFQGLGQPQHF	TGCAGTGCTCCCAGTTTCCAGGGTCTGGGTCAGCCCCAGCATTTT
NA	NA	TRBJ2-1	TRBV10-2	CASSYNGLANNEQFF	TGCGCCAGCAGCTATAACGGACTGGCGAACAATGAGCAGTTCTTC
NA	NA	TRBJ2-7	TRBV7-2	CASSFLGGYEQYF	TGTGCCAGCAGCTTCCTTGGGGGGTACGAGCAGTACTTC
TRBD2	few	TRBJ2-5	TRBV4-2	CASSQAGVAGRLETQYF	TGTGCCAGCAGCCAAGCAGGAGTAGCGGGGCGACTGGAGACCCAGTACTTC
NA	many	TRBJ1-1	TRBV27	CASSVGRDTEAFF	TGTGCCAGCAGTGTAGGGAGAGACACTGAAGCTTTCTTT
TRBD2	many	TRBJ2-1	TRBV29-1	CSVGTSGASYNEQFF	TGCAGCGTTGGGACTAGCGGGGCGTCCTACAATGAGCAGTTCTTC
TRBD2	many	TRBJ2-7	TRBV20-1	CSATSGTTYEQYF	TGCAGTGCCACTAGCGGGACAACCTACGAGCAGTACTTC
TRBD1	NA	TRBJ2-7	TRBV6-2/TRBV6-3	CASSSQRQGTRYEQYF	TGTGCCAGCAGCTCTCAGAGACAGGGGACGAGGTACGAGCAGTACTTC
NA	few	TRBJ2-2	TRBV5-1	CASSLAGRAPGELFF	TGCGCCAGCAGCTTGGCAGGCAGGGCGCCCGGGGAGCTGTTTTTT
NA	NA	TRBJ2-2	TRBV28	CASSRLGGELFF	TGTGCCAGCAGTCGACTTGGCGGGGAGCTGTTTTTT
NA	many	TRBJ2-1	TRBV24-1	CATSDIYSPNTYNEQFF	TGTGCCACCAGTGACATATACTCCCCCAACACCTACAATGAGCAGTTCTTC
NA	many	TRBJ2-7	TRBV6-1	CASSTVGAYEQYF	TGTGCCAGCAGTACGGTCGGCGCCTACGAGCAGTACTTC
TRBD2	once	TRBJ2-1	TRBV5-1	CASSPAGTSLSSYNEQFF	TGCGCCAGCAGCCCCGCCGGGACTAGCTTGAGCTCCTACAATGAGCAGTTCTTC